The 30 T cell receptor beta chains below come from one sample, sequenced in a study of blood T cell repertoires in COVID-19. The table came from immunoSEQ multiplex PCR; TCRdb's copy has only in-frame clones and leaves some out. The table records around 200,000 clones, about 88% of them present only once. Specimen: peripheral blood. These TCRs come from a woman aged 80 or older with acute or convalescent COVID-19.

The chain is built from TRBV4-1 and TRBJ1-1; 8 bases line up with TRBD1. V lost 0 bases, J lost 1 base, and 4 bases stayed unmatched. CDR3 length: 16 amino acids. CDR1 is MGHRA, CDR2 YSYEKL, per germline. CDR3 sequence reads: CASSQDRGQENTEAFF. The CDR3 nucleotides read TGCGCCAGCAGCCAAGATCGGGGACAGGAGAACACTGAAGCTTTCTTT.

With respect to this clone: The DNA is omitted, as the CDR3 cannot be located on it reliably, and the CDR3 follows TCRdb's listing. This chain joins TRBV6-6 and TRBJ1-1; the table gives TRBD1 as D, unverified against the DNA. CDR1 MNHNY and CDR2 SVGAGI come from the germline V gene (reference sequence). The CDR3 length is 15 residues, termini included. The CDR3 spells CASSSSTGVNTEAFF.

This chain connects TRBV7-9 to TRBJ1-6; D not certain. CDR1 and CDR2 (germline): SEHNR, FQNEAQ (reference sequence). The CDR3 totals 16 residues. The V end lost 0 bases, the J end lost 14 bases, and 20 bases lay between the germline ends. In DNA, the CDR3 is TGTGCCAGCAGCTTAGCCCCCAATCGGGTATCGGGGTCCCTCCACTTT. This codes for CASSLAPNRVSGSLHF.

Here the CDR3 reads CASSLDRAKNIQYF. The CDR3 DNA reads as TGCGCCAGCAGCCTTGACAGAGCCAAAAACATTCAGTACTTC. The chain carries TRBV4-3 and TRBJ2-4; possible D gene TRBD1, 5 bases. V was clipped by 4 bases and J by 0 bases, with 7 bases between them. The V gene's germline CDR1 is LGHNA and CDR2 YSLEER. This CDR3 contains 14 residues.

The chain uses TRBV4-1 and TRBJ1-2, with a possible D match to TRBD1 (5 bases). Trimming removed 0 bases from V and 6 bases from J, with 17 bases in between. The CDR3 covers 16 residues. Germline V CDR1 and CDR2: MGHRA, YSYEKL. The CDR3 region has the DNA TGCGCCAGCAGCCAAGAACCGGGACTCTCACTGCATGGCTACACCTTC. It yields the protein CASSQEPGLSLHGYTF.

The rearrangement joins TRBV7-9 to TRBJ1-3; no clear D. Germline values: CDR1 SEHNR, CDR2 FQNEAQ (reference sequence). Between the trimmed V and J ends, which lost 3 bases and 3 bases, there was a span of 6 bases. This CDR3 region has 13 residues. CDR3 nucleotides: TGTGCCAGCAGCTTTGGACTTGGAAACACCATATATTTT. Translating gives CASSFGLGNTIYF. Variable domain in full (rest from reference TRBV7-9 and TRBJ1-3): DTGVSQNPRHKITKRGQNVTFRCDPISEHNRLYWYRQTLGQGPEFLTYFQNEAQLEKSRLLSDRFSAERPKGSFSTLEIQRTEQGDSAMYLCASSFGLGNTIYFGEGSWLTVV.

The chain is built from TRBV7-9 and TRBJ2-1; 12 bases are shared with TRBD2. The V and J ends lost 6 bases and 5 bases, in that order; junction bases with no gene match: 5. Germline V CDR1 and CDR2: SEHNR, FQNEAQ (reference sequence). The CDR3 spans 15 residues. The CDR3 DNA is TGTGCCAGCAGTTTTCGACTAGCGGGAGACAATGAGCAGTTCTTC. The encoded protein is CASSFRLAGDNEQFF.

V usage is TRBV4-2 and J usage is TRBJ2-3; weak D call: TRBD2 (5 bases). The CDR3 has 16 residues. Germline V CDR1 and CDR2: LGHNA, YNFKEQ. Trimming stripped 5 bases from V and 10 bases from J, with 25 bases between. The CDR3 nucleotides read TGTGCCAGCAGCACCCGCCAGCCGCCGGCGGGTGGCGCGCAGTATTTT. Residues: CASSTRQPPAGGAQYF.

The chain joins TRBV27 to TRBJ1-2; D is perhaps TRBD1 (6 bases). Germline values: CDR1 MNHEY, CDR2 SMNVEV (reference sequence). V lost 6 bases, J lost 7 bases, and 18 bases lay in between. This CDR3 contains 14 residues. In nucleotides, the CDR3 is TGTGCCAGCAGGGTCGGGGGGCAGGTTGGTGGCTACACCTTC. Translation: CASRVGGQVGGYTF.

This chain connects TRBV29-1 to TRBJ2-3; TRBD1 is a possible D gene (7 bases). Germline assignment: CDR1 SQVTM and CDR2 ANQGSEA. CDR3 length: 12 residues. The V and J ends lost 3 bases and 5 bases respectively, with 9 bases between them. CDR3 region: CSVDQGGDTQYF. In DNA form, the CDR3 reads TGCAGCGTTGACCAGGGGGGAGATACGCAGTATTTT.

CDR3 amino acids: CSVRLAGIDTQYF. The CDR3 coding sequence is TGCAGCGTGAGACTAGCGGGAATAGATACGCAGTATTTT. V and J are TRBV29-1 and TRBJ2-3, with 11 bases lining up with TRBD2. The germline gives CDR1 SQVTM, CDR2 ANQGSEA. The CDR3 runs to 13 residues. V was pared by 6 bases and J by 5 bases, with 4 bases of the junction left unmatched.

The J gene is TRBJ1-1, the V gene TRBV7-2, with 11 positions matching TRBD1. Germline loops: CDR1 SGHTA, CDR2 FQGNSA. The CDR3 is 15 residues long. With 5 bases clipped from V and 4 bases from J, the junction kept 6 bases outside the gene matches. The CDR3 protein is CASSPQGQGGTEAFF. The CDR3 nucleotides are TGTGCCAGCAGCCCCCAGGGACAGGGGGGCACTGAAGCTTTCTTT.

This chain connects TRBV18 to TRBJ1-2; TRBD1 aligns across 7 bases. The CDR3 is made up of 15 amino acids. V lost 1 base, J lost 4 bases, and 6 bases stayed unmatched. Germline lookup yields CDR1 KGHSH and CDR2 LQKENI. In DNA, the CDR3 is TGTGCCAGCTCACCACTGGGACAGCGAGTCTATGGCTACACCTTC. Translated: CASSPLGQRVYGYTF.

The chain joins TRBV30 to TRBJ1-6; 7 bases are a match to TRBD1. In germline, CDR1 is GTSNPN, CDR2 SVGIG (reference sequence). The V and J ends lost 0 bases and 10 bases, in that order; junction bases with no gene match: 6. The CDR3 is 14 residues long. CDR3 nucleotide sequence: TGTGCCTGGAGTGTAGGAGGGGGCAGGTCACCCCTCCACTTT. Translated: CAWSVGGGRSPLHF. Full variable domain (missing parts from reference TRBV30 and TRBJ1-6): SQTIHQWPATLVQPVGSPLSLECTVEGTSNPNLYWYRQAAGRGLQLLFYSVGIGQISSEVPQNLSASRPQDRQFILSSKKLLLSDSGFYLCAWSVGGGRSPLHFGNGTRLTVT.

The chain is built from TRBV7-9 and TRBJ1-3, with 7 bases identical to TRBD1. Losses at the gene ends were 4 bases for V and 4 bases for J; bases not matched to a gene: 13. Germline loops: CDR1 SEHNR, CDR2 FQNEAQ (reference sequence). The length of the CDR3 is 17 residues. The CDR3 loop reads CASSSLRDSDRGNTIYF. The CDR3 bases are TGTGCCAGCAGCTCGCTCCGGGACAGTGACAGGGGAAACACCATATATTTT.

The J gene is TRBJ2-1, the V gene TRBV7-2, with a tentative D call TRBD2 (5 bases). The CDR3 runs 18 residues. Trimming removed 2 bases from V and 0 bases from J, with 17 bases in between. The germline CDR1 and CDR2 sequences are SGHTA and FQGNSA. CDR3 DNA sequence: TGTGCCAGCAGCTTATGGCTAGCTGCAAGTAGCTCCTACAATGAGCAGTTCTTC. This codes for CASSLWLAASSSYNEQFF.

The chain has TRBV30 and TRBJ1-3; 9 bases match TRBD1. This CDR3 has 12 amino acids. Germline CDR1 is GTSNPN and CDR2 is SVGIG (reference sequence). With V trimmed by 5 bases and J by 4 bases, 0 bases remained unmatched. CDR3 amino acids: CAWGTGGNTIYF. CDR3 coding DNA: TGTGCCTGGGGGACAGGGGGAAACACCATATATTTT.

J is TRBJ1-1 and V is TRBV3-1 (or the pseudogene TRBV3-2), with TRBD1 matching 11 bases. Looked up from germline, CDR1 is LGHDT and CDR2 is YNNKEL (reference sequence). The V segment lost 4 bases and the J segment 6 bases; nucleotides outside the gene matches: 7. The CDR3 is 15 residues long. CDR3 in DNA: TGTGCCAGCAGCCGCTACCGGGACAGGGGGGCTGAAGCTTTCTTT. It is translated as CASSRYRDRGAEAFF.

This chain joins TRBV6-5 and TRBJ2-1; 7 nucleotides agree with TRBD2. V lost 5 bases, J lost 5 bases, and 9 bases stayed unmatched. The CDR3 extends over 15 amino acids. Germline V gives CDR1 MNHEY, CDR2 SVGAGI. Written as DNA, the CDR3 is TGTGCCAGCAGTCCCCCAGGGCGGGAGAACAATGAGCAGTTCTTC. The encoded protein is CASSPPGRENNEQFF.

V gene TRBV28 combines with J gene TRBJ2-7, with 10 bases lining up with TRBD2. The CDR3 is 15 residues long. V dropped 2 bases and J dropped 3; count of bases not matched to a gene: 4. Germline CDR1 reads MDHEN; CDR2 reads SYDVKM. In nucleotides, the CDR3 is TGTGCCAGCAGTTTAGCGACTAGCGGGTTCTACGAGCAGTACTTC. Protein product: CASSLATSGFYEQYF.

The genes are TRBV5-1 and TRBJ1-1; 7 positions match TRBD1. This CDR3 contains 18 residues. Trimming took 4 bases from V and 1 from J; bases not matched to a gene: 16. From germline, CDR1 is SGHRS and CDR2 YFSETQ. The CDR3 reads CASSLPQGSKGWNTEAFF. The CDR3 coding sequence is TGCGCCAGCAGCCTACCACAGGGGAGTAAGGGATGGAACACTGAAGCTTTCTTT.

The genes are TRBV28 and TRBJ2-1; 7 bases fit TRBD2. CDR3 length equals 13 residues. Trimming at V came to 3 bases and at J to 6 bases, leaving 2 bases not matched to a gene. CDR1 is MDHEN, CDR2 SYDVKM, per germline. The chain's CDR3 is CASSLSSGNEQFF. The CDR3 DNA reads as TGTGCCAGCAGTTTGTCTAGCGGCAATGAGCAGTTCTTC.

J is TRBJ1-4 and V is TRBV25-1, with D possibly TRBD1 on 6 matching bases. The ends were cut back, 5 bases at V and 5 bases at J, with 12 bases in the middle. This CDR3 region has 14 residues. CDR1 is MGHDK, CDR2 SYGVNS, per germline. DNA for the CDR3: TGTGCCAGCAGTCTACAGGGACCCAATGAAAAACTGTTTTTT. It is translated as CASSLQGPNEKLFF.

The chain links TRBV5-1 to TRBJ2-2; D unresolved. V was clipped by 0 bases and J by 0 bases, with 9 bases between them. CDR1 is SGHRS, CDR2 YFSETQ, per germline. The CDR3 extends over 16 amino acids. The CDR3: CASSLGYTTNTGELFF. The DNA for the CDR3 is TGCGCCAGCAGCTTGGGTTACACTACGAACACCGGGGAGCTGTTTTTT.

This chain joins TRBV10-3 and TRBJ1-4; 8 nucleotides agree with TRBD1. Per the germline V gene, CDR1 is ENHRY and CDR2 is SYGVKD. The trim removed 10 bases at V and 0 bases at J, leaving 4 bases unmatched. There are 14 residues in the CDR3. The CDR3 spells CASKQGATNEKLFF. The DNA of the CDR3 is TGTGCCAGCAAACAGGGGGCAACTAATGAAAAACTGTTTTTT.

This clone was counted a few times. V usage is TRBV7-3 and J usage is TRBJ1-6, with D unresolved. The V gene's germline CDR1 is SGHTA and CDR2 FQGTGA. There are 13 residues in the CDR3. Trimming pared 5 bases from V and 4 bases from J, leaving 6 bases between. CDR3 DNA: TGTGCCAGCAGCCCGGGATATAATTCACCCCTCCACTTT. Translating it yields CASSPGYNSPLHF.

The CDR3 region is CASSLGGPGTEAFF. CDR3 DNA: TGTGCCAGCAGCTTGGGGGGCCCGGGCACTGAAGCTTTCTTT. This sequence joins TRBV5-6 and TRBJ1-1, with a weak D call TRBD1 (5 bases). The CDR3 loop spans 14 amino acids. Trimming left V 0 bases short and J 4 bases short, with 10 bases between. Per germline, CDR1 SGHDT and CDR2 YYEEEE.

This clone was seen just once. The rearrangement joins TRBV4-1 to TRBJ1-3; TRBD1 matches 8 bases. The length of the CDR3 is 16 residues. The trim removed 0 bases at V and 8 bases at J, leaving 9 bases unmatched. The germline V gene encodes CDR1 MGHRA and CDR2 YSYEKL. The CDR3 reads CASSQEERQGIHTIYF. The CDR3 DNA is TGCGCCAGCAGCCAAGAGGAACGACAGGGGATACACACCATATATTTT.

The chain combines TRBV7-2 with TRBJ1-6, with a possible D match to TRBD1 (6 bases). CDR1 and CDR2 (germline): SGHTA, FQGNSA. V was trimmed by 1 base and J by 10 bases, leaving 8 bases between them. This CDR3 has 13 residues. CDR3 coding DNA: TGTGCCAGCAGCTTAGATCAGGGGTCACCCCTCCACTTT. This gives the protein CASSLDQGSPLHF.

This clone turned up a few times. This sequence joins TRBV10-2 and TRBJ2-7, with D hard to call. V lost 4 bases and J lost 4, with 5 bases in between. This CDR3 comprises 11 residues. Per the germline V gene, CDR1 is WSHSY and CDR2 is SAAADI. The CDR3: CASSVQYEQYF. Written as DNA, the CDR3 is TGCGCCAGCAGTGTACAATACGAGCAGTACTTC.